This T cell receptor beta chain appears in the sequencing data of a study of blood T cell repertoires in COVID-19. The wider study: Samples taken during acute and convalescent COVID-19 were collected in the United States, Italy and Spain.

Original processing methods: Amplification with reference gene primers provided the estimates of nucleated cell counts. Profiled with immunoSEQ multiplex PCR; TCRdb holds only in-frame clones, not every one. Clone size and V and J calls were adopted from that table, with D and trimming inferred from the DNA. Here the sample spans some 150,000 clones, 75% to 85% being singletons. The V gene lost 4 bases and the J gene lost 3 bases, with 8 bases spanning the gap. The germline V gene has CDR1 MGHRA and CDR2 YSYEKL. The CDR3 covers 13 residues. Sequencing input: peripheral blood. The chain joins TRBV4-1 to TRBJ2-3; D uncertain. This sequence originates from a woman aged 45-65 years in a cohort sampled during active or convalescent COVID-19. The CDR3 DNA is TGCGCCAGCAGCCGTCTTATGACAGATACGCAGTATTTT. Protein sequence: CASSRLMTDTQYF.